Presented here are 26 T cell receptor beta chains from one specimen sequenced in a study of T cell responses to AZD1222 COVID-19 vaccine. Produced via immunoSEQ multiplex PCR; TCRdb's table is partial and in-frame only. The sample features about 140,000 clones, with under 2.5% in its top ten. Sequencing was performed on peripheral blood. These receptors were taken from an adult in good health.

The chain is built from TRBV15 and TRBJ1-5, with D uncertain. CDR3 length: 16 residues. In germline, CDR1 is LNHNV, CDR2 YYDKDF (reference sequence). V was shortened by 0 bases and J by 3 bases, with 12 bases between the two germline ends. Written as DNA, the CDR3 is TGTGCCACCAGCAGAGAAGCAGCCTTGGACAATCAGCCCCAGCATTTT. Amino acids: CATSREAALDNQPQHF.

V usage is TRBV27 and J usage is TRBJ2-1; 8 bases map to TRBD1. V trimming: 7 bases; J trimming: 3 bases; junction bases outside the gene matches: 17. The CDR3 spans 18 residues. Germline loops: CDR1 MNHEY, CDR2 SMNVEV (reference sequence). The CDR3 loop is CASKKGTGGSVGYNEQFF. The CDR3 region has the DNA TGTGCCAGCAAAAAAGGGACAGGCGGCTCAGTTGGCTACAATGAGCAGTTCTTC.

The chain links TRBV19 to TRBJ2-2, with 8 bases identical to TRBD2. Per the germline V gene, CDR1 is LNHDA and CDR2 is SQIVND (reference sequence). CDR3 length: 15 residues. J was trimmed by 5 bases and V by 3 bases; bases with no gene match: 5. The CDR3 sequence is CASSIGGGRTGELFF. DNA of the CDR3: TGTGCCAGTAGTATCGGGGGGGGCCGGACCGGGGAGCTGTTTTTT.

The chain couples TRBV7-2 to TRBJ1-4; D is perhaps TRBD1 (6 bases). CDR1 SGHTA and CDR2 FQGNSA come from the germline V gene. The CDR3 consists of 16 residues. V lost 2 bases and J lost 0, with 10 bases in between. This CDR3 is CASSLLPGATNEKLFF. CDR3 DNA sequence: TGTGCCAGCAGCTTACTCCCAGGGGCAACTAATGAAAAACTGTTTTTT.

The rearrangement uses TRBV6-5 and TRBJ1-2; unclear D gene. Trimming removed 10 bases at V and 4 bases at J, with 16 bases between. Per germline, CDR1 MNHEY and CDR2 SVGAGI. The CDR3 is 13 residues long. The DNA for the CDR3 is TGTGCCAACTCGCCAATCACTCTCTATGGCTACACCTTC. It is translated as CANSPITLYGYTF.

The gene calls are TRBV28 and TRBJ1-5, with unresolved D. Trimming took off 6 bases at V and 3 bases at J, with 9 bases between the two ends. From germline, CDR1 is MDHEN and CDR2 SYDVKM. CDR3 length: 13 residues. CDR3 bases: TGTGCCAGCAGGAGGGTCGCCAATCAGCCCCAGCATTTT. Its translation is CASRRVANQPQHF.

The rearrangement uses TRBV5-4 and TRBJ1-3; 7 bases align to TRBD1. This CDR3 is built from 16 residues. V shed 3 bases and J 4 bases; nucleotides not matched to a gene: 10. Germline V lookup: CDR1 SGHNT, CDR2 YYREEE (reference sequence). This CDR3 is CASSSYYRGGGNTIYF. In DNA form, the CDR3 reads TGTGCCAGCAGCTCCTATTACAGGGGCGGCGGAAACACCATATATTTT.

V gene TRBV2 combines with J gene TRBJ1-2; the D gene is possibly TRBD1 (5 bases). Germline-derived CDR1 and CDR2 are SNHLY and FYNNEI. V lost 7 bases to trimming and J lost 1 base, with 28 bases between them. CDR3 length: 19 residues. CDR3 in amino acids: CASTPTTGANLGGNYGYTF. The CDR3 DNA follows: TGTGCCAGCACCCCGACTACCGGGGCGAACCTTGGGGGTAACTATGGCTACACCTTC.

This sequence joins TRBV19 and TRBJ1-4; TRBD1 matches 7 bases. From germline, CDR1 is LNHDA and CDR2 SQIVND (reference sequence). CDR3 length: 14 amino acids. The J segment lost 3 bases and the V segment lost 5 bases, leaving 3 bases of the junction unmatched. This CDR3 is CASSSDRSNEKLFF. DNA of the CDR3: TGTGCCAGTAGTTCGGACAGGTCTAATGAAAAACTGTTTTTT.

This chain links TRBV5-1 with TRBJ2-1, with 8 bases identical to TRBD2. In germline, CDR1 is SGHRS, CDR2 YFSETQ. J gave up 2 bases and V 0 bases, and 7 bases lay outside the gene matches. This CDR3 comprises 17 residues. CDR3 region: CASSLAPSAGAYNEQFF. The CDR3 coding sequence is TGCGCCAGCAGCTTGGCGCCTTCAGCGGGGGCCTACAATGAGCAGTTCTTC. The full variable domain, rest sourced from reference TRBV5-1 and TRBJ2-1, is KAGVTQTPRYLIKTRGQQVTLSCSPISGHRSVSWYQQTPGQGLQFLFEYFSETQRNKGNFPGRFSGRQFSNSRSEMNVSTLELGDSALYLCASSLAPSAGAYNEQFFGPGTRLTVL.

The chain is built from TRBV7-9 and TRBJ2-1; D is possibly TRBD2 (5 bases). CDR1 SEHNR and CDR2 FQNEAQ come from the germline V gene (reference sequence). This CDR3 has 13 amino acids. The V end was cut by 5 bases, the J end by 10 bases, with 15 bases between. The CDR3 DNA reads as TGTGCCAGCAGCGCTAACAGCCCGGGGGAGCAGTTCTTC. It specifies CASSANSPGEQFF.

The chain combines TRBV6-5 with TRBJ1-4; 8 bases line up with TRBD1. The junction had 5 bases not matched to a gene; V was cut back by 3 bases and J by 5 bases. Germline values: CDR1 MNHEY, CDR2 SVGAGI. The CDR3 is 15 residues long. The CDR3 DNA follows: TGTGCCAGCAGTTATGGGACAGGTGGAAATGAAAAACTGTTTTTT. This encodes CASSYGTGGNEKLFF.

The chain's CDR3 is CASSKGIQGTAEAFF. The DNA of the CDR3 is TGTGCCAGCAGCAAAGGAATACAGGGTACCGCTGAAGCTTTCTTT. This chain connects TRBV21-1 to TRBJ1-1; the DNA was not used to check the table's D call, TRBD1. TRBV21-1 is a recognized pseudogene. This CDR3 comprises 15 residues.

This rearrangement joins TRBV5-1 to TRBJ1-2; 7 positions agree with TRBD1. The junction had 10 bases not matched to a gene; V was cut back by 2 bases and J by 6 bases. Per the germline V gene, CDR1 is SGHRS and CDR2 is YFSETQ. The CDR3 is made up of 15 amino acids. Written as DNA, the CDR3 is TGCGCCAGCAGCTTAGGAGGGGGCGTTCGGGATGGCTACACCTTC. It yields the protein CASSLGGGVRDGYTF.

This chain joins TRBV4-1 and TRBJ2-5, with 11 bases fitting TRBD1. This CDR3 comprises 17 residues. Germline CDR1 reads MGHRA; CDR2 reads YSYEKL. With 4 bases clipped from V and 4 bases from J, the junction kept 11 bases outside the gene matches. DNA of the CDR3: TGCGCCAGCAGCCCAGAATTACGGGACAGGGGGACAGAGACCCAGTACTTC. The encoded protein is CASSPELRDRGTETQYF.

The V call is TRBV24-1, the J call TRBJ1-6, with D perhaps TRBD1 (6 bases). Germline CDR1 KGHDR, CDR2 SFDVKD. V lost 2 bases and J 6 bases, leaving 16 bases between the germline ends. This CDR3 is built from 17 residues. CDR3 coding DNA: TGTGCCACCAGTGATTCCCTTAGGGGGGCCCCTAATTCACCCCTCCACTTT. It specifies CATSDSLRGAPNSPLHF.

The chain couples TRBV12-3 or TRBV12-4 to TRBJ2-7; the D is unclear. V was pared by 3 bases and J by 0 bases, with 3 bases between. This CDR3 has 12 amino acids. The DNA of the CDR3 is TGTGCCAGCAGTTTTTTCTCCTACGAGCAGTACTTC. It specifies CASSFFSYEQYF.

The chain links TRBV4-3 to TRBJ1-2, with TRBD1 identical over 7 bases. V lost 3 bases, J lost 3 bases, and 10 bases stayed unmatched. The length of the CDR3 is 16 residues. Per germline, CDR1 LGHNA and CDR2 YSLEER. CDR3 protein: CASSQGVGTEDYGYTF. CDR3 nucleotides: TGCGCCAGCAGCCAGGGCGTCGGGACAGAAGACTATGGCTACACCTTC.

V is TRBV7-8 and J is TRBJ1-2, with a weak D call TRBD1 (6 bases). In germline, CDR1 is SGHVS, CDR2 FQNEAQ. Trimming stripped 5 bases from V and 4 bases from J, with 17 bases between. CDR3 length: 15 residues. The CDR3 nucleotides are TGTGCCAGCAGCCCGTCGGGACAAATCTCCTATGGCTACACCTTC. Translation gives CASSPSGQISYGYTF.

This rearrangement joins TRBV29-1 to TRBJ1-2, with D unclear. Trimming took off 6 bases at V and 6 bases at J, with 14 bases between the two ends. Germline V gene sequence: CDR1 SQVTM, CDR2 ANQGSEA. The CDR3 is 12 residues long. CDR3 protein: CSVIEGYDGYTF. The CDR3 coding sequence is TGCAGCGTCATCGAGGGTTATGATGGCTACACCTTC.

CDR3 DNA: TGTGCCAGCTCAACCCGGACAGGGATGAACACTGAAGCTTTCTTT. This gives the protein CASSTRTGMNTEAFF. The chain recombines TRBV18 with TRBJ1-1; TRBD1 agrees at 8 bases. This CDR3 comprises 15 residues. The J segment lost 0 bases and the V segment lost 5 bases, leaving 5 bases of the junction unmatched. Germline lookup yields CDR1 KGHSH and CDR2 LQKENI.

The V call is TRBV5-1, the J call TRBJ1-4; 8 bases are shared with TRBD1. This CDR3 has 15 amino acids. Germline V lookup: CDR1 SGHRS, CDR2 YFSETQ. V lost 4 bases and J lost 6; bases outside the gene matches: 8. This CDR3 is CASSPQGAVDEKLFF. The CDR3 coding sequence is TGCGCCAGCAGCCCCCAGGGGGCTGTCGATGAAAAACTGTTTTTT.

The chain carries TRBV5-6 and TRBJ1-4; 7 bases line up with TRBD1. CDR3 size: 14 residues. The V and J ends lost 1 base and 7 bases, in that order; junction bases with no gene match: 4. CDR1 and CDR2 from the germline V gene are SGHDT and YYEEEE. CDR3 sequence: CASSLRQGGEKLFF. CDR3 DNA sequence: TGTGCCAGCAGCTTGAGACAGGGTGGTGAAAAACTGTTTTTT.

The CDR3 sequence: CASSARGADTQYF. The CDR3 nucleotides are TGTGCCAGCAGCGCCCGGGGTGCCGATACGCAGTATTTT. This rearrangement joins TRBV7-6 to TRBJ2-3, with D tentatively TRBD2 (5 bases). The CDR3 covers 13 residues. Germline CDR1 and CDR2: SGHVS and FNYEAQ. Trimming removed 5 bases at V and 6 bases at J, with 12 bases between.

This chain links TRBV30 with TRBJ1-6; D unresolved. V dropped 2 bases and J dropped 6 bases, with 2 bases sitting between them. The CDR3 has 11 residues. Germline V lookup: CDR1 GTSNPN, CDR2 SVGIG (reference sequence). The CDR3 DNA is TGTGCCTGGAGTCGTAATTCACCCCTCCACTTT. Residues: CAWSRNSPLHF.

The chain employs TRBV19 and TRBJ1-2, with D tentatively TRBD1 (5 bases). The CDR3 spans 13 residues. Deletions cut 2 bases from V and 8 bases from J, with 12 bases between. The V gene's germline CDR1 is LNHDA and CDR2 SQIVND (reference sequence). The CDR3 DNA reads TGTGCCAGTAGTATAAACCGGGACTCGGGCTACACCTTC. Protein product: CASSINRDSGYTF.